The next 15 T cell receptor beta chains were all read from a single sample in a study of cytomegalovirus exposure and HLA in healthy donors. PCR involved 60 Vbeta and 13 Jbeta primers. TCRdb keeps only in-frame clones here, not all; method: immunoSEQ multiplex PCR. The sample contains about 150,000 clones, around 85% of which appear only once. Input material: PBMCs. These receptors all stem from a woman in her 30s in good health and CMV-seronegative.

In this sample, this clone turned up once. The junction does not match germline at one end; this may be a read error. CDR3 in DNA: TGTTCCAGCAGCTCGGGACTAGCGGGGGGCACAGATACGCAGTATTTT. As protein: CSSSSGLAGGTDTQYF. The chain is built from TRBV7-9 and TRBJ2-3, with 14 bases identical to TRBD2. Germline V CDR1 and CDR2: SEHNR, FQNEAQ (reference sequence). This CDR3 region has 16 residues.

J is TRBJ1-1 and V is TRBV27; 7 bases are shared with TRBD1. CDR1 and CDR2 from the germline V gene are MNHEY and SMNVEV (reference sequence). Trimming took 6 bases from V and 3 from J; bases not matched to a gene: 4. The CDR3 has 13 amino acids. The CDR3 is CASSATGDTEAFF. DNA for the CDR3: TGTGCCAGCAGCGCCACAGGGGACACTGAAGCTTTCTTT.

CDR3 sequence: CASSLYVGAGAGLTDTQYF. The CDR3 DNA reads as TGTGCCAGCAGTTTATATGTGGGGGCGGGAGCGGGGCTCACAGATACGCAGTATTTT. The chain employs TRBV27 and TRBJ2-3; D may be TRBD2 (7 bases). Trimming removed 1 base at V and 2 bases at J, with 22 bases between. The CDR3 runs to 19 residues. The germline V gene encodes CDR1 MNHEY and CDR2 SMNVEV (reference sequence).

The rearrangement uses TRBV27 and TRBJ2-7; D perhaps matches TRBD1 (6 bases). V lost 11 bases and J lost 6, with 20 bases in between. CDR3 length: 13 residues. Looked up from germline, CDR1 is MNHEY and CDR2 is SMNVEV (reference sequence). The CDR3 DNA reads TGTGCCCAAGGTCTGGGGGCTGAGTGCGAGCAGTACTTC. It is translated as CAQGLGAECEQYF.

CDR3 nucleotides: TGTGCCAGCAGTTGGCCAGGTCTTCCCGAGCAGTACTTC. It encodes CASSWPGLPEQYF. The genes are TRBV6-1 and TRBJ2-7; D call uncertain. Germline V gene data show CDR1 as MNHNS and CDR2 as SASEGT. With 5 bases removed from V and 6 bases from J, the gap between germline ends came to 14 bases. The CDR3 has 13 amino acids.

This chain joins TRBV5-5 and TRBJ1-2; D gene uncertain. CDR3 length equals 13 residues. Trimming stripped 0 bases from V and 4 bases from J, with 7 bases between. Germline assignment: CDR1 SGHKS and CDR2 YYEKEE (reference sequence). CDR3 nucleotide sequence: TGTGCCAGCAGCTTGGACTTTTTCTATGGCTACACCTTC. It codes for CASSLDFFYGYTF.

The V and J genes are TRBV6-4 and TRBJ1-1; possibly TRBD1 for D (5 bases). The CDR3 has 14 amino acids. Germline V gene data show CDR1 as MRHNA and CDR2 as SNTAGT. V shed 6 bases and J shed 4 bases, with 15 bases lying between them. The CDR3 nucleotides read TGTGCCAGCAGGGTTCAGGGCGGAAGCACTGAAGCTTTCTTT. This codes for CASRVQGGSTEAFF.

This chain connects TRBV7-2 to TRBJ2-1; 13 bases map to TRBD2. Per germline, CDR1 SGHTA and CDR2 FQGNSA. After removal of 5 bases from V and 0 bases from J, the junction contained 4 bases not matched to a gene. This CDR3 region has 17 residues. The chain's CDR3 is CASSLTSGGASYNEQFF. DNA for the CDR3: TGTGCCAGCAGCCTCACTAGCGGGGGGGCCTCCTACAATGAGCAGTTCTTC.

The chain carries TRBV6-1 and TRBJ1-1; TRBD1 agrees at 7 bases. Germline CDR1 MNHNS, CDR2 SASEGT. Germline trimming cut 6 bases from V and 0 bases from J; bases unmatched to any gene: 7. The length of the CDR3 is 15 residues. The CDR3 DNA sequence: TGTGCCAGCAGCCTAGGACAGGCCATGAACACTGAAGCTTTCTTT. Residues: CASSLGQAMNTEAFF.

CDR3 protein: CASSQSSFRAGYGYTF. The CDR3 nucleotides read TGTGCCAGCTCACAGAGTTCGTTCCGCGCTGGCTATGGCTACACCTTC. The rearrangement uses TRBV18 and TRBJ1-2; D gene ambiguous. From germline, CDR1 is KGHSH and CDR2 LQKENI. Trimming shortened V by 4 bases and J by 4 bases, and 19 bases separated the two germline ends. The length of the CDR3 is 16 residues.

On this clone: The junction does not match germline at one end; this may be a read error. CDR3 DNA: TGCAGCGTTGAAGTGGTGGGACAGGGGGTCTTC. This encodes CSVEVVGQGVF. The chain is built from TRBV29-1 and TRBJ2-1, with 11 bases aligning to TRBD1. Germline CDR1 is SQVTM and CDR2 is ANQGSEA. This CDR3 has 11 amino acids.

On this clone: This sample includes further DNA sequences coding for the same CDR3. The chain uses TRBV5-1 and TRBJ1-2; TRBD1 matches at 9 bases. V lost 0 bases, J lost 8 bases, and 2 bases stayed unmatched. CDR1 and CDR2 from the germline V gene are SGHRS and YFSETQ. CDR3 length: 13 residues. CDR3 amino acids: CASSLGQGGGYTF. CDR3 nucleotide sequence: TGCGCCAGCAGCTTGGGACAGGGGGGAGGCTACACCTTC.

The V gene is TRBV27, the J gene TRBJ2-7; 11 bases agree with TRBD1. The CDR3 sequence is 16 residues long. Germline V gene lookup returns CDR1 MNHEY and CDR2 SMNVEV (reference sequence). With V trimmed by 3 bases and J by 4 bases, 8 bases remained unmatched. In nucleotides, the CDR3 is TGTGCCAGCAGTTTTAGCGCGGGGACAGGGGGGTACGAGCAGTACTTC. Its protein product is CASSFSAGTGGYEQYF.

The CDR3 DNA follows: TGTGCCAGTACCCAAAACCTCTTAAGGGGGGGAAATGAAAAACTGTTTTTT. Translated, it gives CASTQNLLRGGNEKLFF. The chain uses TRBV19 and TRBJ1-4, with D possibly being TRBD1 (6 bases). This CDR3 contains 17 residues. Germline values: CDR1 LNHDA, CDR2 SQIVND (reference sequence). V lost 7 bases, J lost 5 bases, and 23 bases lay in between. Supplemented by reference TRBV19 and TRBJ1-4, the full variable domain reads DGGITQSPKYLFRKEGQNVTLSCEQNLNHDAMYWYRQDPGQGLRLIYYSQIVNDFQKGDIAEGYSVSREKKESFPLTVTSAQKNPTAFYLCASTQNLLRGGNEKLFFGSGTQLSVL.

This clone was detected once. The sample has other DNA sequences that encode this CDR3 too. This sequence joins TRBV5-1 and TRBJ2-5; 11 bases align to TRBD2. Germline CDR1 SGHRS, CDR2 YFSETQ. This CDR3 is built from 15 residues. J lost 5 bases, V lost 4 bases, and 7 bases had no gene match. Written as DNA, the CDR3 is TGCGCCAGCAGCCTCGGGACTAGCGGTCTTGAGACCCAGTACTTC. This codes for CASSLGTSGLETQYF.